The sequence of this T cell receptor beta chain was determined in a study of spatial heterogeneity in lung cancer. The ends lost 3 bases at V and 5 bases at J; junction bases unmatched: 8. The CDR3 consists of 15 residues. Germline loops: CDR1 KGHDR, CDR2 SFDVKD. MiXCR, run by TCRdb on the 5' RACE reads, gives a single entry per CDR3 protein. The table shows around 45,000 distinct CDR3 sequences, with approximately 14% occurring only once. Comments on this clonotype: What it binds is unknown.

Findings and limits, study-wide: There were more appearances of ubiquitous expanded tumor TCRs in blood at resection than at follow-up.

As for time point: sample taken at primary tumor resection. Extraction of whole RNA from tumor, nontumor lung or frozen PBMC preceded unsorted sequencing. The receptor was derived from a male donor with early-stage non-small cell lung cancer. The sample consisted of PBMCs, taken at surgery. The gene calls are TRBV24-1 and TRBJ2-5, with TRBD1 matching over 7 bases. CDR3 nucleotide sequence: TGTGCCACCAGTGATCCCCGGACAGGCGGGGAGACCCAGTACTTC. Translated, it gives CATSDPRTGGETQYF.